This TCR beta chain was captured in a study of T cells in women clearing cervical HPV infection. This table comes from immunoSEQ multiplex PCR, and its TCRdb copy is limited to in-frame clones, with some not included. This table lists 30,000 to 40,000 clones. A remark on this clone: The read terminates 3 residues before the CDR3 end, so the remaining end is supplied by the germline J gene.

V dropped 4 bases and J dropped 3 bases, with 8 bases sitting between them. The germline CDR1 and CDR2 sequences are SGHTA and FQGNSA. The CDR3 consists of 13 residues. The sequence was collected from a woman aged 18 to 69 with a cervical HPV16 infection that either progressed to CIN3+ or cleared (not recorded which). The chain combines TRBV7-2 with TRBJ2-3, with a possible D match to TRBD2 (5 bases). Sequencing was done on a sample of blood buffy coat. The part of the CDR3 DNA that was read is TGTGCCAGCAGCTCGGACTTTACAGATACG. It is translated as CASSSDFTDT. The entire CDR3 protein reads CASSSDFTDTQYF.